A selection of T cell receptor beta chains follows, all from one sample in a study of PD-1 blockade in classical Hodgkin lymphoma. Profiling relied on immunoSEQ multiplex PCR, and the TCRdb table lists in-frame clones only, not all of them. The data show 19,000 or so clones, with 60% to 85% seen just once and almost 40% held by the top ten. The sample was peripheral blood mononuclear cells (PBMCs), taken before the fourth cycle of nivolumab. These receptors all stem from a human donor with classical Hodgkin lymphoma. CDR3s include the opening cysteine and the closing phenylalanine or tryptophan. A D gene is named only where the DNA matches it firmly. Expanded clones get a size class; other rows say once, few or many, or leave the size out.

J gene: TRBJ2-7; D gene: TRBD2; clone size: few; V gene: TRBV6-5; CDR3 DNA: TGTGCCACTAAGGGGACTAGTAACTACGAGCAGTACTTC; CDR3 protein: CATKGTSNYEQYF
J gene: TRBJ1-2; D gene: .; clone size: .; V gene: TRBV19; CDR3 DNA: TGTGCCAGTAGTACTTTAGAGGGCGTTGGCTACACCTTC; CDR3 protein: CASSTLEGVGYTF
J gene: TRBJ1-5; D gene: .; clone size: .; V gene: TRBV2; CDR3 DNA: TGTGCCAGCAGAATGGTAAGCGGCAATCAGCCCCAGCATTTT; CDR3 protein: CASRMVSGNQPQHF
J gene: TRBJ1-4; D gene: TRBD1; clone size: .; V gene: TRBV13; CDR3 DNA: TGTGCCAGCAGCTCCGGAACCGGGACAGGCTGGTACGGGGAAAATGAAAAACTGTTTTTT; CDR3 protein: CASSSGTGTGWYGENEKLFF
J gene: TRBJ2-7; D gene: .; clone size: .; V gene: TRBV27; CDR3 DNA: TGTGCCAGCAGTTTACCCGGACCCACCGTCCCCTACGAGCAGTACTTC; CDR3 protein: CASSLPGPTVPYEQYF
J gene: TRBJ1-2; D gene: .; clone size: .; V gene: TRBV7-9; CDR3 DNA: TGTGCCAGCACCATGCAGGAGAACGGCTACACCTTC; CDR3 protein: CASTMQENGYTF
J gene: TRBJ1-1; D gene: .; clone size: .; V gene: TRBV27; CDR3 DNA: TGTGCCAGCAGCCGGTACAGGGCCGCTGAAGCTTTCTTT; CDR3 protein: CASSRYRAAEAFF
J gene: TRBJ2-3; D gene: .; clone size: .; V gene: TRBV7-2; CDR3 DNA: TGTGCCAGCATACGGGCGGACCTGAAAACAGATACGCAGTATTTT; CDR3 protein: CASIRADLKTDTQYF
J gene: TRBJ1-2; D gene: .; clone size: .; V gene: TRBV30; CDR3 DNA: TGTGCCTGGACAAGCGGGGGGGACTATGGCTACACCTTC; CDR3 protein: CAWTSGGDYGYTF
J gene: TRBJ1-5; D gene: .; clone size: .; V gene: TRBV4-1; CDR3 DNA: TGCGCCAGCAGCGAACTGGACAGCAATCAGCCCCAGCATTTT; CDR3 protein: CASSELDSNQPQHF
J gene: TRBJ1-4; D gene: .; clone size: .; V gene: TRBV21-1; CDR3 DNA: TGTGCCAGCAGCAAAGGGCCACACTCGTCGGGGCGACAGGGGAAACTGTTTTTT; CDR3 protein: CASSKGPHSSGRQGKLFF